Following are 31 T cell receptor beta chains from one sample sequenced in a study of shared T cell receptors in the human thymus. The assay was immunoSEQ multiplex PCR, and TCRdb's table has in-frame clones only and misses some. Seen here are roughly 410,000 clones, approximately 95% observed once, and the top ten hold about 0.02%. Sequenced sample: thymocytes. The source of these receptors is a human donor.

The chain has TRBV5-4 and TRBJ1-2, with D possibly matching TRBD1 (6 bases). Trimming took off 4 bases at V and 3 bases at J, with 13 bases between the two ends. Germline CDR1 is SGHNT and CDR2 is YYREEE (reference sequence). There are 14 residues in the CDR3. CDR3 bases: TGTGCCAGCAGCCAATCGAGGGGGGACTATGGCTACACCTTC. This gives the protein CASSQSRGDYGYTF. Full variable domain (missing parts from reference TRBV5-4 and TRBJ1-2): ETGVTQSPTHLIKTRGQQVTLRCSSQSGHNTVSWYQQALGQGPQFIFQYYREEENGRGNFPPRFSGLQFPNYSSELNVNALELDDSALYLCASSQSRGDYGYTFGSGTRLTVV.

The rearrangement joins TRBV7-6 to TRBJ1-5; D ambiguous. Per the germline V gene, CDR1 is SGHVS and CDR2 is FNYEAQ. The V and J ends lost 5 bases and 0 bases respectively, with 5 bases between them. This CDR3 contains 13 residues. CDR3 sequence reads: CASSADSNQPQHF. The DNA for the CDR3 is TGTGCCAGCAGCGCCGATAGCAATCAGCCCCAGCATTTT.

The genes are TRBV2 and TRBJ1-3; D not resolved. The CDR3 runs 13 residues. Germline V gene sequence: CDR1 SNHLY, CDR2 FYNNEI. Deletions cut 5 bases from V and 4 bases from J, with 9 bases between. CDR3 residues: CASSTRYGNTIYF. The CDR3 nucleotides are TGTGCCAGCAGTACGCGGTACGGAAACACCATATATTTT.

The chain couples TRBV6-1 to TRBJ2-5, with 7 nucleotides matching TRBD2. The CDR3 length is 13 residues. Germline loops: CDR1 MNHNS, CDR2 SASEGT. Germline trimming cut 8 bases from V and 5 bases from J; bases unmatched to any gene: 8. The CDR3 here is CASRSGAGETQYF. The CDR3 nucleotides read TGTGCCAGCCGGAGCGGGGCGGGGGAGACCCAGTACTTC.

This chain joins TRBV6-1 and TRBJ2-1; tentative D call: TRBD1 (6 bases). V was pared by 4 bases and J by 0 bases, with 16 bases between. The germline CDR1 and CDR2 sequences are MNHNS and SASEGT. The CDR3 is made up of 17 amino acids. CDR3 sequence reads: CASSGATGLSSYNEQFF. The CDR3 DNA reads TGTGCCAGCAGTGGCGCGACAGGCTTGAGCTCCTACAATGAGCAGTTCTTC.

The V call is TRBV6-5, the J call TRBJ2-7, with TRBD1 identical over 8 bases. This CDR3 has 12 amino acids. V trimming: 5 bases; J trimming: 10 bases; junction bases outside the gene matches: 7. CDR1 and CDR2 (germline): MNHEY, SVGAGI. CDR3 nucleotide sequence: TGTGCCAGCAGTGCGGACAGGGTGGCACAGTACTTC. This translates into CASSADRVAQYF.

The J gene is TRBJ2-2, the V gene TRBV19; 10 nucleotides line up with TRBD2. V was pared by 4 bases and J by 4 bases, with 6 bases of the junction left unmatched. CDR1 LNHDA and CDR2 SQIVND come from the germline V gene (reference sequence). This CDR3 spans 16 amino acids. CDR3 nucleotide sequence: TGTGCCAGTAGTACACCGGGACTAGCGTTCACCGGGGAGCTGTTTTTT. It encodes CASSTPGLAFTGELFF.

This rearrangement joins TRBV6-5 to TRBJ2-2; D perhaps matches TRBD2 (6 bases). This CDR3 contains 15 residues. Germline CDR1 is MNHEY and CDR2 is SVGAGI. Trimming cost V 0 bases and J 6 bases, with 11 bases left between them. CDR3 region: CASSYSGWDSGELFF. The CDR3 nucleotides read TGTGCCAGCAGTTACTCAGGTTGGGACTCCGGGGAGCTGTTTTTT.

The chain recombines TRBV5-6 with TRBJ2-7; 11 nucleotides align to TRBD2. From germline, CDR1 is SGHDT and CDR2 YYEEEE. V gave up 1 base and J gave up 7 bases; unmatched junction bases: 13. The CDR3 length is 17 residues. CDR3 loop: CASSLSGNASGRREQYF. The CDR3 bases are TGTGCCAGCAGCTTGTCCGGGAACGCTAGCGGGAGGAGAGAGCAGTACTTC.

This sequence joins TRBV5-4 and TRBJ2-3; 8 bases are shared with TRBD2. CDR3 size: 15 residues. The germline gives CDR1 SGHNT, CDR2 YYREEE (reference sequence). V gave up 9 bases and J gave up 2 bases; unmatched junction bases: 11. The CDR3 DNA reads as TGTGCCACCGCGGTAGCGGGGCTAACCACAGATACGCAGTATTTT. Its protein is CATAVAGLTTDTQYF. The whole variable domain, filled in from reference TRBV5-4 and TRBJ2-3, reads ETGVTQSPTHLIKTRGQQVTLRCSSQSGHNTVSWYQQALGQGPQFIFQYYREEENGRGNFPPRFSGLQFPNYSSELNVNALELDDSALYLCATAVAGLTTDTQYFGPGTRLTVL.

The rearrangement uses TRBV6-4 and TRBJ2-2; TRBD2 agrees at 10 bases. CDR3 length: 18 amino acids. Germline V gene sequence: CDR1 MRHNA, CDR2 SNTAGT. The V gene end was trimmed by 4 bases and the J gene end by 4 bases; junction bases not matched to a gene: 12. CDR3 protein: CASSVFPIAGGFTGELFF. CDR3 bases: TGTGCCAGCAGTGTCTTCCCCATAGCGGGAGGATTCACCGGGGAGCTGTTTTTT.

CDR3 in DNA: TGTGCCAGCTCAAGACAGGGCATCCAAGAGACCCAGTACTTC. Translated: CASSRQGIQETQYF. The V call is TRBV18, the J call TRBJ2-5; TRBD1 matches at 7 bases. The CDR3 spans 14 residues. Per germline, CDR1 KGHSH and CDR2 LQKENI. V shed 5 bases, J shed 1 base, and the junction held 4 bases outside the gene matches.

This clone was observed a single time. The chain couples TRBV7-2 to TRBJ2-3, with D possibly being TRBD2 (6 bases). The CDR3 loop spans 19 amino acids. The germline CDR1 and CDR2 sequences are SGHTA and FQGNSA. V lost 0 bases to trimming and J lost 5 bases, with 24 bases between them. The chain's CDR3 is CASSLARLEGPPWGDTQYF. CDR3 bases: TGTGCCAGCAGCTTAGCAAGACTAGAAGGCCCACCATGGGGAGATACGCAGTATTTT.

The gene calls are TRBV5-6 and TRBJ2-5; tentatively, D is TRBD1 or TRBD2 (5 bases each). V gave up 2 bases and J gave up 1 base, with 9 bases separating them. The CDR3 runs to 14 residues. Germline V gene lookup returns CDR1 SGHDT and CDR2 YYEEEE. DNA for the CDR3: TGTGCCAGCAGCTTTCAGGGAGCCCAAGAGACCCAGTACTTC. Translation: CASSFQGAQETQYF.

V and J are TRBV19 and TRBJ2-3; D ambiguous. Germline assignment: CDR1 LNHDA and CDR2 SQIVND (reference sequence). The CDR3 loop spans 14 amino acids. Trimming removed 6 bases from V and 3 bases from J, with 13 bases in between. CDR3 residues: CASSSRRNTDTQYF. CDR3 nucleotides: TGTGCCAGTAGCAGCCGTAGGAATACAGATACGCAGTATTTT. Together with reference TRBV19 and TRBJ2-3, the CDR3 gives the full variable domain: DGGITQSPKYLFRKEGQNVTLSCEQNLNHDAMYWYRQDPGQGLRLIYYSQIVNDFQKGDIAEGYSVSREKKESFPLTVTSAQKNPTAFYLCASSSRRNTDTQYFGPGTRLTVL.

This clone was recorded a few times. The chain links TRBV7-6 to TRBJ2-3; 11 nucleotides agree with TRBD2. The J segment lost 4 bases and the V segment lost 2 bases, leaving 17 bases of the junction unmatched. The CDR3 has 20 residues. The V gene's germline CDR1 is SGHVS and CDR2 FNYEAQ. CDR3 region: CASSLCGAGTSGIRSDTQYF. The CDR3 DNA is TGTGCCAGCAGCTTATGCGGAGCCGGGACTAGCGGAATTAGGTCAGATACGCAGTATTTT.

The rearrangement uses TRBV6-4 and TRBJ2-1; no firm D call. The ends were cut back, 0 bases at V and 6 bases at J, with 18 bases in the middle. Germline CDR1 and CDR2: MRHNA and SNTAGT. The CDR3 sequence is 17 residues long. CDR3 nucleotide sequence: TGTGCCAGCAGTGACTCGATTTTAGCCCGACCCGTCAATGAGCAGTTCTTC. Translation gives CASSDSILARPVNEQFF.

This rearrangement joins TRBV14 to TRBJ1-3; the D gene is possibly TRBD1 (5 bases). The CDR3 runs 15 residues. Trimming removed 4 bases from V and 2 bases from J, with 12 bases in between. Per germline, CDR1 SGHDN and CDR2 FVKESK. The DNA of the CDR3 is TGTGCCAGCAGCCCGGCCAGGGTAACTGGAAACACCATATATTTT. Its translation is CASSPARVTGNTIYF.

The V gene is TRBV7-2, the J gene TRBJ2-7; TRBD2 matches at 8 bases. From germline, CDR1 is SGHTA and CDR2 FQGNSA. V shed 1 base and J 3 bases; nucleotides not matched to a gene: 11. The CDR3 has 17 amino acids. CDR3 in DNA: TGTGCCAGCAGCTTAGTAACGTGGGGGACTAGAATCTACGAGCAGTACTTC. Translation: CASSLVTWGTRIYEQYF.

The count of this clone is one. The V call is TRBV4-3, the J call TRBJ2-5; TRBD2 agrees at 8 bases. The CDR3 sequence is 18 residues long. The ends lost 3 bases at V and 1 base at J; junction bases unmatched: 13. CDR1 and CDR2 from the germline V gene are LGHNA and YSLEER. The CDR3 bases are TGCGCCAGCAGCCATTACGCCCGTAGCGGGATGCGCCAAGAGACCCAGTACTTC. This sequence encodes CASSHYARSGMRQETQYF.

A single count supports this clone. This chain links TRBV27 with TRBJ1-2; no definite D call. The V end lost 6 bases, the J end lost 4 bases, and 6 bases lay between the germline ends. Germline loops: CDR1 MNHEY, CDR2 SMNVEV (reference sequence). This CDR3 has 11 residues. The CDR3 coding sequence is TGTGCCAGCAGGTCAGTCTATGGCTACACCTTC. It is translated as CASRSVYGYTF.

The chain uses TRBV6-1 and TRBJ2-2; D is unclear. V was cut by 2 bases and J by 0 bases, with 10 bases left in between. Germline V lookup: CDR1 MNHNS, CDR2 SASEGT. CDR3 size: 16 residues. The CDR3 reads CASSEIETANTGELFF. Written as DNA, the CDR3 is TGTGCCAGCAGTGAAATAGAAACCGCGAACACCGGGGAGCTGTTTTTT.

The chain is built from TRBV5-1 and TRBJ2-5; 9 nucleotides match TRBD2. The CDR3 extends over 18 amino acids. The germline CDR1 and CDR2 sequences are SGHRS and YFSETQ. V was pared by 0 bases and J by 2 bases, with 11 bases of the junction left unmatched. Here the CDR3 reads CASSLGIAGALFQETQYF. The CDR3, as DNA: TGCGCCAGCAGCTTGGGAATAGCGGGAGCCCTCTTTCAAGAGACCCAGTACTTC.

V is TRBV14 and J is TRBJ2-1; a possible D gene is TRBD2 (6 bases). Germline V gene sequence: CDR1 SGHDN, CDR2 FVKESK. CDR3 length equals 16 residues. Trimming took 1 base from V and 2 from J, leaving 12 bases between them. The DNA of the CDR3 is TGTGCCAGCAGCCAAGTAGGGCGGGATCCCTACAATGAGCAGTTCTTC. Translated: CASSQVGRDPYNEQFF.

V usage is TRBV11-3 and J usage is TRBJ2-3; TRBD2 aligns across 11 bases. Germline lookup yields CDR1 SGHNT and CDR2 YENEEA. The CDR3 has 17 amino acids. V shed 3 bases, J shed 4 bases, and the junction held 9 bases outside the gene matches. CDR3 nucleotide sequence: TGTGCCAGCAGCTTCGGGACTAGCGGAATCGAGGCAGATACGCAGTATTTT. Encoded protein: CASSFGTSGIEADTQYF.

The rearrangement links TRBV5-6 to TRBJ1-2; maybe TRBD1 (5 bases). Trimming shortened V by 1 base and J by 6 bases, and 10 bases separated the two germline ends. The CDR3 is made up of 13 amino acids. Per germline, CDR1 SGHDT and CDR2 YYEEEE. CDR3 amino acids: CASSLRKGNGYTF. CDR3 nucleotides: TGTGCCAGCAGCTTGCGGAAGGGGAATGGCTACACCTTC.

V usage is TRBV28 and J usage is TRBJ2-1; 8 positions agree with TRBD2. CDR3 size: 18 residues. Trimming removed 3 bases from V and 4 bases from J; junction bases left unmatched: 14. Germline loops: CDR1 MDHEN, CDR2 SYDVKM. CDR3 residues: CASSLIGRAVGVYNEQFF. The DNA of the CDR3 is TGTGCCAGCAGTTTGATCGGGAGGGCCGTGGGGGTTTACAATGAGCAGTTCTTC.

The chain combines TRBV25-1 with TRBJ2-7; TRBD2 agrees at 15 bases. The germline V gene has CDR1 MGHDK and CDR2 SYGVNS. The junction had 7 bases not matched to a gene; V was cut back by 3 bases and J by 4 bases. This CDR3 comprises 17 residues. In DNA form, the CDR3 reads TGTGCCAGCAGTGAGTGGGGGGGACTAGCGGGAGGTTACGAGCAGTACTTC. As protein: CASSEWGGLAGGYEQYF.

The chain combines TRBV7-9 with TRBJ2-1; 10 bases match TRBD1. The CDR3 totals 17 residues. After removal of 5 bases from V and 8 bases from J, the junction contained 15 bases not matched to a gene. The germline V gene has CDR1 SEHNR and CDR2 FQNEAQ (reference sequence). Here the CDR3 reads CASSQPTVGTGAYEQFF. CDR3 bases: TGTGCCAGCAGCCAGCCAACCGTGGGGACAGGGGCCTATGAGCAGTTCTTC.

The chain carries TRBV18 and TRBJ2-2; maybe TRBD2 (6 bases). Germline CDR1 KGHSH, CDR2 LQKENI. Deletions cut 4 bases from V and 5 bases from J, with 14 bases between. This CDR3 contains 15 residues. DNA of the CDR3: TGTGCCAGCTCACTTGGAGGGAAGGGGACCGGGGAGCTGTTTTTT. Residues: CASSLGGKGTGELFF.

V gene TRBV6-6 combines with J gene TRBJ1-1; the D gene is possibly TRBD1 (5 bases). The CDR3 runs 13 residues. V lost 4 bases and J 5 bases, leaving 11 bases between the germline ends. Germline values: CDR1 MNHNY, CDR2 SVGAGI (reference sequence). The chain's CDR3 is CASSSHWGTEAFF. The DNA for the CDR3 is TGTGCCAGCAGTTCTCATTGGGGGACTGAAGCTTTCTTT.